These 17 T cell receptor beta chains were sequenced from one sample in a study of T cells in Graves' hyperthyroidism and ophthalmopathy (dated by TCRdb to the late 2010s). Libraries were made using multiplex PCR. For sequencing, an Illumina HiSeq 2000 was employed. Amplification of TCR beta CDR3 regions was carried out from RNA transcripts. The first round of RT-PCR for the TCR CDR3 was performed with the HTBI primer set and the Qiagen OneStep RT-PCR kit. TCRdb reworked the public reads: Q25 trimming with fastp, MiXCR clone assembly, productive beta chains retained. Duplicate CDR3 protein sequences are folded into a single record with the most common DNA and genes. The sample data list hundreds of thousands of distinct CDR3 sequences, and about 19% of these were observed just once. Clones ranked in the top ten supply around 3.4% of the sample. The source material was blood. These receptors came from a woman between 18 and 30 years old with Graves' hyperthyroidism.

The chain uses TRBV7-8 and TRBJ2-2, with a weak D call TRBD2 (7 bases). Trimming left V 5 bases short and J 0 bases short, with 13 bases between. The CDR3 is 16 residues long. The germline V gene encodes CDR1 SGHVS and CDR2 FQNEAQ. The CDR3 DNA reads TGTGCCAGCAGCCCTGAAGGGGGGGCGAACACCGGGGAGCTGTTTTTT. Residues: CASSPEGGANTGELFF.

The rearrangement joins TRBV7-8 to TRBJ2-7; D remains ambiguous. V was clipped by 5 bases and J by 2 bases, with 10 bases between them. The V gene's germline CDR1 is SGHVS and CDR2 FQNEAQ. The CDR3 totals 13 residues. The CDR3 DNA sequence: TGTGCCAGCAGCCCCTTATTGGCCTACGAGCAGTACTTC. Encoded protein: CASSPLLAYEQYF.

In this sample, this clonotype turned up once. Written as DNA, the CDR3 is TGTGCCAGCAGTTATACGGCCATCGAGCAGTACTTC. This codes for CASSYTAIEQYF. The chain carries TRBV6-2 or TRBV6-3 and TRBJ2-7; D remains ambiguous. V lost 3 bases to trimming and J lost 6 bases, with 9 bases between them. There are 12 residues in the CDR3. CDR1 and CDR2 from the germline V gene are MNHEY and SVGEGT.

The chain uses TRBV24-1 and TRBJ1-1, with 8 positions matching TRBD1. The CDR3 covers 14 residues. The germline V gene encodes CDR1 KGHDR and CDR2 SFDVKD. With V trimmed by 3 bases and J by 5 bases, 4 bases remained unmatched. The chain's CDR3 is CATSDRTGRTEAFF. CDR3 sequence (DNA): TGTGCCACCAGTGATCGGACAGGGAGGACTGAAGCTTTCTTT.

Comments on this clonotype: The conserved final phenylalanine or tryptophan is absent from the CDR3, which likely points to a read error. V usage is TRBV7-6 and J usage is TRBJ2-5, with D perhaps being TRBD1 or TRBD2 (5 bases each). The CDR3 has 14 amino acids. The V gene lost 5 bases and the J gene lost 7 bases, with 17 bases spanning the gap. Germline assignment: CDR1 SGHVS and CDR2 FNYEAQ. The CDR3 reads CASSPGDRHGTQYV. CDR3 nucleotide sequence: TGTGCCAGCAGCCCCGGGGACCGGCACGGGACCCAGTACGTC.

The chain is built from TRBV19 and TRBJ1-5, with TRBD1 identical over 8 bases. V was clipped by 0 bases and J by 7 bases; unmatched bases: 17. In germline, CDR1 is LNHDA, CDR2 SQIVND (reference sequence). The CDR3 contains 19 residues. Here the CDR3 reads CASSIDLSTGEVSSQPQHF. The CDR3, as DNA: TGTGCCAGTAGTATAGATCTATCGACAGGGGAGGTGTCGAGCCAGCCCCAGCATTTT.

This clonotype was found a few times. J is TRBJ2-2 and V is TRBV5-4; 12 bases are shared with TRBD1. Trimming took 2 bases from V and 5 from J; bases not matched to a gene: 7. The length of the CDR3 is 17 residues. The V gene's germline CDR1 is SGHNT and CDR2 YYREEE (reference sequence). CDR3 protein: CASSFALGQGATGELFF. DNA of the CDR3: TGTGCCAGCAGCTTTGCCCTGGGACAGGGGGCTACCGGGGAGCTGTTTTTT. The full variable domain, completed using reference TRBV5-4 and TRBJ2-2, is ETGVTQSPTHLIKTRGQQVTLRCSSQSGHNTVSWYQQALGQGPQFIFQYYREEENGRGNFPPRFSGLQFPNYSSELNVNALELDDSALYLCASSFALGQGATGELFFGEGSRLTVL.

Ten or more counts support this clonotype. CDR3 sequence reads: CSARESASSYEQYF. As DNA, the CDR3 is TGCAGTGCTAGAGAGAGCGCGAGCTCCTACGAGCAGTACTTC. V is TRBV20-1 and J is TRBJ2-7; no reliable D call. The CDR3 runs 14 residues. Trimming removed 0 bases from V and 0 bases from J, with 9 bases in between. From germline, CDR1 is DFQATT and CDR2 SNEGSKA (reference sequence).

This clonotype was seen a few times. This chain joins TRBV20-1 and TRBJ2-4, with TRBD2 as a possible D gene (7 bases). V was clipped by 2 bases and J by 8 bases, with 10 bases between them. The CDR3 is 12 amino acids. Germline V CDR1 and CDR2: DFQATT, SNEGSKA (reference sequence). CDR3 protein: CSARRGGDIQYF. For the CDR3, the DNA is TGCAGTGCTAGACGAGGGGGGGACATTCAGTACTTC.

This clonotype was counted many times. This CDR3 reads CASSYGASGANVLTF. CDR3 bases: TGTGCCAGCAGTTACGGAGCCTCTGGGGCCAACGTCCTGACTTTC. This chain uses TRBV6-5 with TRBJ2-6; no firm D call. Germline CDR1 reads MNHEY; CDR2 reads SVGAGI. V was shortened by 2 bases and J by 0 bases, with 5 bases between the two germline ends. The CDR3 loop spans 15 amino acids.

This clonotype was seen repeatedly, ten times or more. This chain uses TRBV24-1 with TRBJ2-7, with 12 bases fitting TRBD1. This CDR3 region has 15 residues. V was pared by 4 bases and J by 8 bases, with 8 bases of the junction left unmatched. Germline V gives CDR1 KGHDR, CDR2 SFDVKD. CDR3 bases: TGTGCCACCAGTGAATACCTGGGACAGGGGGCAAAGCAGTACTTC. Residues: CATSEYLGQGAKQYF.

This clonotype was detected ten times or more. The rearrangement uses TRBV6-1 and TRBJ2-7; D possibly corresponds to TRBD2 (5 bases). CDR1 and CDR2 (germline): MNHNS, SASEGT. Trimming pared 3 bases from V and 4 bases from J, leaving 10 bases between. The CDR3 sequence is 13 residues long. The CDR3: CASSENGLYEQYF. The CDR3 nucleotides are TGTGCCAGCAGTGAGAACGGACTTTACGAGCAGTACTTC.

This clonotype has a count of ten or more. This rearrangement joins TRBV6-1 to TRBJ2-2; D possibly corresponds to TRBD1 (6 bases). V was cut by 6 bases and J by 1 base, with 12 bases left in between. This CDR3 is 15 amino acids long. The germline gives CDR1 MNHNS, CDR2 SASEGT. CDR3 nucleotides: TGTGCCAGCAGGGAACAGGGCTGGAACACCGGGGAGCTGTTTTTT. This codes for CASREQGWNTGELFF.

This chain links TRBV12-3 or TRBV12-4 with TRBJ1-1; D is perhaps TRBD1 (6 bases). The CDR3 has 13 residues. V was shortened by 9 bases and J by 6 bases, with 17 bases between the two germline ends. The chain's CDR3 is CASKGEGKPEAFF. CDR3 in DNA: TGTGCCAGTAAGGGGGAGGGGAAACCTGAAGCTTTCTTT.

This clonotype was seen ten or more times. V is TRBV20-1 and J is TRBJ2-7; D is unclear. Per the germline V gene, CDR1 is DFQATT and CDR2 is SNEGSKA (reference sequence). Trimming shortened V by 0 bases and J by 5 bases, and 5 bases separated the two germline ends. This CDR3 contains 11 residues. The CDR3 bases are TGCAGTGCTAGAGATCCAGACGAGCAGTACTTC. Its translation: CSARDPDEQYF.

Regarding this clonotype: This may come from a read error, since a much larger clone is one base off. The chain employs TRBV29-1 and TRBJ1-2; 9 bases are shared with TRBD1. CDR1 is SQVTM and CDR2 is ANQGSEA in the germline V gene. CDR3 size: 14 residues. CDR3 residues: CGASSGQGMWGYTF. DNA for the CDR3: TGCGGCGCTAGTTCGGGACAGGGAATGTGGGGCTACACCTTC.

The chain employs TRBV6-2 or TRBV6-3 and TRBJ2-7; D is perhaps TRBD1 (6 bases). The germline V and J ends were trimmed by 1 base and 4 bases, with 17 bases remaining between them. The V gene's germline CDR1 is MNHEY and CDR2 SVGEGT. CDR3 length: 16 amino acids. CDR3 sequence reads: CASSYFAGVNIYEQYF. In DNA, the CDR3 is TGTGCCAGCAGTTACTTTGCAGGGGTGAACATATACGAGCAGTACTTC.